This T cell receptor beta chain was retrieved from a study of CD8+CD57+ T cells in acquired aplastic anemia. In the study overall: An average of about 3.4 ug of DNA was obtained from sorted CD4+ and CD8+ cells. As sequenced from healthy donors, CD4+ cells averaged roughly 11 million reads.

Template material for TCR beta VDJ and CDR3 profiling consisted of genomic DNA. Using its own MiXCR run on the reads, TCRdb lists one record per CDR3 protein. The table shows fewer than 70,000 distinct CDR3 sequences, with roughly half occurring only once. Study conclusions and caveats: Patients and controls shared approximately 30 CD8+ CDR3 sequences, highly expressed in patients. Patients versus controls showed no significant CD8+ Simpson's diversity difference.

Concerning this clonotype itself: Its antigen remains unidentified.

This sequence originates from a human donor in good health, serving as a control. Sequencing used sorted CD4+, CD8+, or CD8+CD57+ T cells (not recorded which) from PBMCs.

CDR3 region: CSVEGLAGGSYNEQFF. CDR3 nucleotide sequence: TGCAGCGTTGAAGGACTAGCGGGGGGCTCCTACAATGAGCAGTTCTTC. The rearrangement links TRBV29-1 to TRBJ2-1; TRBD2 matches 13 bases. Germline V gene lookup returns CDR1 SQVTM and CDR2 ANQGSEA. The CDR3 has 16 residues. The V segment lost 1 base and the J segment 0 bases; nucleotides outside the gene matches: 0.